Sequencing of this T cell receptor (beta chain) was carried out in a study of cytotoxic CD8 clonotypes in ibrutinib-treated CLL. Overall study findings and caveats: At the start, clonality exceeded age-matched healthy donors and followed circulating CD8+ T-cell counts.

Germline values: CDR1 DFQATT, CDR2 SNEGSKA (reference sequence). This CDR3 is built from 11 residues. The V gene lost 6 bases and the J gene lost 5 bases, with 10 bases spanning the gap. Produced via immunoSEQ multiplex PCR; TCRdb's table is partial and in-frame only. This table has about 130,000 clones, less than 90% appearing once. On this clone: Its antigen is not known.

V is TRBV20-1 and J is TRBJ2-5; D could derive from TRBD1 or TRBD2 (5 bases each). The material sequenced was PBMCs, taken after 24 months of ibrutinib treatment. The sequence derives from a human donor with chronic lymphocytic leukemia. CDR3 region: CSAREGETQYF. The CDR3 DNA reads as TGCAGTGCCCGAGAGGGGGAGACCCAGTACTTC.